These 5 T cell receptor beta chains were all obtained from the same sample, sequenced in a study of beta chain features in type 1 diabetes. All of the isolated RNA was reverse transcribed, so expressed TCRB transcripts were sequenced. Method: immunoSEQ multiplex PCR; TCRdb's copy keeps in-frame clones and lacks some. The sample shows 130,000 to 150,000 clones, about a tenth of them seen only once. The sequenced material came from central memory CD4+ T cells from blood. These receptors originate from a man aged 18 to 30 in good health.

V gene TRBV4-3 combines with J gene TRBJ2-1, with 9 bases fitting TRBD2. V lost 3 bases, J lost 9 bases, and 12 bases stayed unmatched. The CDR3 has 16 residues. Per germline, CDR1 LGHNA and CDR2 YSLEER. The CDR3 DNA is TGCGCCAGCAGCCAGGTCATAGCGGGGGACCTCATTGAGCAGTTCTTC. Amino acids: CASSQVIAGDLIEQFF.

The table lists this clone with a few counts. The rearrangement joins TRBV5-1 to TRBJ1-1, with 11 bases matching TRBD1. The CDR3 sequence is 16 residues long. The J segment lost 4 bases and the V segment lost 0 bases, leaving 5 bases of the junction unmatched. The germline CDR1 and CDR2 sequences are SGHRS and YFSETQ. The CDR3 reads CASSLGPGTGGTEAFF. CDR3 bases: TGCGCCAGCAGCTTGGGGCCCGGGACAGGGGGCACTGAAGCTTTCTTT. Filled out from reference TRBV5-1 and TRBJ1-1, the complete variable domain reads KAGVTQTPRYLIKTRGQQVTLSCSPISGHRSVSWYQQTPGQGLQFLFEYFSETQRNKGNFPGRFSGRQFSNSRSEMNVSTLELGDSALYLCASSLGPGTGGTEAFFGQGTRLTVV.

This clone was counted only a few times. This chain joins TRBV2 and TRBJ2-3, with 8 nucleotides matching TRBD2. Germline CDR1 SNHLY, CDR2 FYNNEI. The CDR3 sequence is 15 residues long. After removal of 7 bases from V and 2 bases from J, the junction contained 8 bases not matched to a gene. In DNA, the CDR3 is TGTGCCAGCAACCAGCGGGGGTCCGACACAGATACGCAGTATTTT. Its protein is CASNQRGSDTDTQYF.

This clone was recorded many times. The V call is TRBV27, the J call TRBJ1-5; D ambiguous. The CDR3 is made up of 12 amino acids. V shed 8 bases and J shed 1 base, with 6 bases lying between them. Germline loops: CDR1 MNHEY, CDR2 SMNVEV (reference sequence). CDR3 nucleotide sequence: TGTGCCAGCCGGGAGAGCAATCAGCCCCAGCATTTT. Translation gives CASRESNQPQHF.

This clone was detected ten times or more. V gene TRBV7-9 combines with J gene TRBJ1-1; unclear D gene. This CDR3 spans 13 amino acids. Per the germline V gene, CDR1 is SEHNR and CDR2 is FQNEAQ (reference sequence). The V end was cut by 10 bases, the J end by 2 bases, with 14 bases between. The CDR3 protein is CATGPRGNTEAFF. The CDR3, as DNA: TGTGCCACCGGGCCCCGGGGTAACACTGAAGCTTTCTTT. The whole variable domain, remainder taken from reference TRBV7-9 and TRBJ1-1, is DTGVSQNPRHKITKRGQNVTFRCDPISEHNRLYWYRQTLGQGPEFLTYFQNEAQLEKSRLLSDRFSAERPKGSFSTLEIQRTEQGDSAMYLCATGPRGNTEAFFGQGTRLTVV.